This TCR beta chain derives from a study of cytomegalovirus exposure and HLA in healthy donors. 60 Vbeta and 13 Jbeta primers were used in PCR. The table came from immunoSEQ multiplex PCR; TCRdb's copy has only in-frame clones and leaves some out. The profile shows roughly 150,000 clones, 60% to 80% of them singletons. Trimming took off 0 bases at V and 5 bases at J, with 14 bases between the two ends. The germline V gene has CDR1 SGHNT and CDR2 YYREEE (reference sequence). There are 15 residues in the CDR3. This rearrangement joins TRBV5-4 to TRBJ2-5, with D possibly TRBD2 on 6 matching bases. This clonotype originated in a man aged 50 to 59 in good health and CMV-seropositive. The sequenced sample was PBMCs. In DNA form, the CDR3 reads TGTGCCAGCAGCTTGGTGGGGGGAGGAGGCGAGACCCAGTACTTC. Protein: CASSLVGGGGETQYF.